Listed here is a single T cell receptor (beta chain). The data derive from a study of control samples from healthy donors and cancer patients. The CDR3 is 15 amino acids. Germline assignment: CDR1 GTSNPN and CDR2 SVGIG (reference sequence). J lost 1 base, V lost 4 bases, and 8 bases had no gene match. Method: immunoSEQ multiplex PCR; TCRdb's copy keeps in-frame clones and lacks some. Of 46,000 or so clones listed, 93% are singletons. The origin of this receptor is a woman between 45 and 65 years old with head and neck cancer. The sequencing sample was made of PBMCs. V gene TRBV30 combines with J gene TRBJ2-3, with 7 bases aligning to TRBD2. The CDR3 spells CAWNSQAGGTDTQYF. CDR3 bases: TGTGCCTGGAATAGCCAGGCGGGGGGCACAGATACGCAGTATTTT.